The clone carrying this T cell receptor (beta chain) was counted between two and nine times. The whole isolated RNA underwent reverse transcription, so sequencing captured expressed TCRB transcripts. Using immunoSEQ multiplex PCR, the repertoire was profiled, and TCRdb retains in-frame clones only, with some absent. The profile shows some 410,000 clones, roughly 13% of them singletons. The V and J ends lost 6 bases and 4 bases respectively, with 19 bases between them. CDR3 size: 15 residues. The germline V gene encodes CDR1 SGDLS and CDR2 YYNGEE. This record comes from a study of beta chain features in type 1 diabetes.

Sequenced material: naive CD4+ T cells from blood. The rearrangement links TRBV9 to TRBJ1-1; D is undetermined. The source of this sequence is a young man in good health. The CDR3 DNA reads TGTGCCAGCAAACCCTTAACGTGGAGTAGCACTGAAGCTTTCTTT. Translated: CASKPLTWSSTEAFF.